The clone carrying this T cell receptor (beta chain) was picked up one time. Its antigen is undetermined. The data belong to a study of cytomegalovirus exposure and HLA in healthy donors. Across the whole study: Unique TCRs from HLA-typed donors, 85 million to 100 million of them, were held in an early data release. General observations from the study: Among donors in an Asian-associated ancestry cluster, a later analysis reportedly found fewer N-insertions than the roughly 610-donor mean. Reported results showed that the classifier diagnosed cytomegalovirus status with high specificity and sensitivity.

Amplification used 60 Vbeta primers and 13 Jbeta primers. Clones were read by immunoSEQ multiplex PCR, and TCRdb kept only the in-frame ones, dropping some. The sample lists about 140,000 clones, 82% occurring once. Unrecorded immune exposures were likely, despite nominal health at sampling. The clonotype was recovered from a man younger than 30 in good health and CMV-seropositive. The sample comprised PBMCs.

For the CDR3, the DNA is TGTGCCAGCCCCGGGACTAGCGGTCAAGAGACCCAGTACTTC. The encoded protein is CASPGTSGQETQYF. The J gene is TRBJ2-5, the V gene TRBV6-1; TRBD2 agrees at 11 bases. The CDR3 runs to 14 residues. V dropped 8 bases and J dropped 2; count of bases not matched to a gene: 4. The germline gives CDR1 MNHNS, CDR2 SASEGT.